Below, 8 T cell receptor beta chains from the same sample are listed, as sequenced in a study of T cells in Graves' hyperthyroidism and ophthalmopathy. It was RNA transcripts that yielded the amplified TCR beta CDR3 regions. The TCR CDR3 first-round RT-PCR relied on the HTBI primer set. TCRdb re-called the multiplex PCR reads through MiXCR, storing one row per CDR3 protein. The profile shows about 700,000 distinct CDR3 sequences, 12% to 15% of them singletons. Sequencing was performed on blood. These receptors came from a woman aged 18-29 years with Graves' hyperthyroidism.

This clonotype came up many times. The gene calls are TRBV20-1 and TRBJ2-7; 7 bases line up with TRBD2. J gave up 2 bases and V 3 bases, and 4 bases lay outside the gene matches. Germline assignment: CDR1 DFQATT and CDR2 SNEGSKA (reference sequence). The CDR3 runs 13 residues. This CDR3 is CSARGLAAYEQYF. CDR3 in DNA: TGCAGTGCTAGGGGGCTAGCGGCCTACGAGCAGTACTTC.

This clonotype came up many times. CDR3 DNA: TGTGCCAGCAGTTTAGGCGGGACAGGGACAGAGACCCAGTACTTC. Its protein product is CASSLGGTGTETQYF. The rearrangement joins TRBV28 to TRBJ2-5; 9 positions match TRBD1. CDR1 is MDHEN and CDR2 is SYDVKM in the germline V gene. This CDR3 contains 15 residues. The V segment lost 2 bases and the J segment 4 bases; nucleotides outside the gene matches: 5.

This clonotype was picked up many times. The chain uses TRBV11-1 and TRBJ2-2, with 7 bases that match TRBD2. CDR3 length: 20 residues. Germline values: CDR1 SGHAT, CDR2 FQDESV (reference sequence). V was pared by 1 base and J by 0 bases, with 14 bases of the junction left unmatched. The DNA for the CDR3 is TGTGCCAGCAGCTTAGTGGGAGGCTGGGACTACCATGCGAACACCGGGGAGCTGTTTTTT. Its translation: CASSLVGGWDYHANTGELFF.

This sequence joins TRBV5-5 and TRBJ2-6; 11 positions match TRBD2. From germline, CDR1 is SGHKS and CDR2 YYEKEE (reference sequence). J gave up 2 bases and V 1 base, and 2 bases lay outside the gene matches. The CDR3 runs 17 residues. This chain's CDR3 is CASSLRLAGTGANVLTF. The CDR3, as DNA: TGTGCCAGCAGCTTGAGACTAGCGGGGACTGGGGCCAACGTCCTGACTTTC.

This clonotype was seen a single time. A much larger clonotype is one base distant, so this may be a read error. This sequence joins TRBV4-1 and TRBJ1-2; D call uncertain. CDR3 length equals 14 residues. Germline CDR1 is MGHRA and CDR2 is YSYEKL. CDR3 DNA: TGCGCCAGCAGCGACGGTACAGCTAACTATGGCCACACCTTC. Amino acid sequence: CASSDGTANYGHTF.

The rearrangement links TRBV30 to TRBJ2-3; tentative D call: TRBD1 (6 bases). Germline loops: CDR1 GTSNPN, CDR2 SVGIG (reference sequence). Trimming shortened V by 3 bases and J by 0 bases, and 13 bases separated the two germline ends. The CDR3 is made up of 15 amino acids. This CDR3 is CAWSGAGQSTDTQYF. CDR3 in DNA: TGTGCCTGGAGCGGGGCCGGACAGAGCACAGATACGCAGTATTTT.

The chain's CDR3 is CASSPGTGSSLLSGNTIYF. In DNA form, the CDR3 reads TGTGCCAGCAGCCCCGGGACAGGATCCTCCCTTCTCTCTGGAAACACCATATATTTT. V usage is TRBV6-2 or TRBV6-3 and J usage is TRBJ1-3, with 8 bases identical to TRBD1. V shed 6 bases and J 0 bases; nucleotides not matched to a gene: 16. The CDR3 is 19 residues long. Germline V gives CDR1 MNHEY, CDR2 SVGEGT.

Many counts were recorded for this clonotype. The V call is TRBV7-9, the J call TRBJ2-5, with D perhaps being TRBD1 or TRBD2 (6 bases each). This CDR3 contains 15 residues. The germline CDR1 and CDR2 sequences are SEHNR and FQNEAQ (reference sequence). Trimming cost V 5 bases and J 4 bases, with 17 bases left between them. The CDR3 DNA reads as TGTGCCAGCAGCGCCGTCGTTGAGGGGGGAGAGACCCAGTACTTC. The encoded protein is CASSAVVEGGETQYF.